The 27 T cell receptor beta chains reported below all come from one sample, sequenced in a study of blood T cell repertoires in COVID-19. Some clones are missing from TCRdb's copy, which holds only in-frame ones; the method was immunoSEQ multiplex PCR. The sample consists of around 480,000 clones, roughly 87% of them appearing once. The source material was PBMCs or T cells enriched from blood (not recorded which). These receptors were obtained from a woman aged 18-29 years who had recovered from COVID-19.

This sequence joins TRBV10-2 and TRBJ2-7; a weak D match, TRBD1 (8 bases). V was pared by 3 bases and J by 0 bases, with 18 bases between. CDR3 size: 17 residues. Germline V gene lookup returns CDR1 WSHSY and CDR2 SAAADI. CDR3 protein: CASSDPGGGGPSYEQYF. DNA of the CDR3: TGCGCCAGCAGTGATCCAGGGGGCGGGGGACCCTCCTACGAGCAGTACTTC.

This clone was recorded only once. The rearrangement uses TRBV12-5 and TRBJ1-2; D not resolved. V shed 1 base and J shed 7 bases, with 16 bases lying between them. This CDR3 has 15 amino acids. Germline V CDR1 and CDR2: LGHNT, FRNRAP. DNA for the CDR3: TGTGCTAGTGGTTTGGGTGTACCGGGGTCACGTGGCTACACCTTC. It codes for CASGLGVPGSRGYTF.

This chain links TRBV6-6 with TRBJ1-6, with D perhaps matching TRBD1 (6 bases). The V gene lost 5 bases and the J gene lost 0 bases, with 11 bases spanning the gap. Germline V lookup: CDR1 MNHNY, CDR2 SVGAGI (reference sequence). There are 16 residues in the CDR3. The CDR3 bases are TGTGCCAGCAGTCGCACAGGGAGCTCCTATAATTCACCCCTCCACTTT. This gives the protein CASSRTGSSYNSPLHF.

The V gene is TRBV28, the J gene TRBJ1-2; 10 bases line up with TRBD1. Per the germline V gene, CDR1 is MDHEN and CDR2 is SYDVKM. Unmatched junction bases numbered 7, after V lost 5 bases and J lost 7 bases. This CDR3 is 14 amino acids long. CDR3 residues: CASSARQGAGGYTF. DNA for the CDR3: TGTGCCAGCAGTGCACGACAGGGGGCAGGTGGCTACACCTTC.

The chain combines TRBV5-1 with TRBJ2-1, with a tentative D call TRBD2 (5 bases). The germline V gene encodes CDR1 SGHRS and CDR2 YFSETQ. The CDR3 consists of 14 residues. The V gene lost 2 bases and the J gene lost 8 bases, with 14 bases spanning the gap. DNA of the CDR3: TGCGCCAGCAGCTTCCCCGGCGGAGGCGATGAGCAGTTCTTC. Encoded protein: CASSFPGGGDEQFF.

The chain couples TRBV28 to TRBJ2-4; TRBD1 agrees at 9 bases. Trimming removed 5 bases from V and 9 bases from J; junction bases left unmatched: 8. CDR3 length: 14 amino acids. Germline-derived CDR1 and CDR2 are MDHEN and SYDVKM. CDR3 residues: CASSPSQGAGIQYF. Here the CDR3 DNA reads TGTGCCAGCAGTCCTTCACAGGGGGCTGGCATTCAGTACTTC.

This rearrangement joins TRBV27 to TRBJ1-4; TRBD1 agrees at 7 bases. Trimming cost V 0 bases and J 0 bases; bases outside gene matches: 4. This CDR3 is 17 amino acids long. Germline values: CDR1 MNHEY, CDR2 SMNVEV (reference sequence). The CDR3 DNA follows: TGTGCCAGCAGTTTATCGAAAGGGGGCGCAACTAATGAAAAACTGTTTTTT. Translating it yields CASSLSKGGATNEKLFF.

J is TRBJ1-2 and V is TRBV19, with 8 bases identical to TRBD1. The CDR3 has 13 residues. Looked up from germline, CDR1 is LNHDA and CDR2 is SQIVND (reference sequence). V gave up 4 bases and J gave up 4 bases; unmatched junction bases: 2. The CDR3 DNA sequence: TGTGCCAGTAGTAACAGGGGGGCCTATGGCTACACCTTC. Protein sequence: CASSNRGAYGYTF.

The chain links TRBV18 to TRBJ2-1, with 7 bases fitting TRBD1. This CDR3 spans 16 amino acids. The germline V gene encodes CDR1 KGHSH and CDR2 LQKENI. V gave up 4 bases and J gave up 1 base; unmatched junction bases: 7. The CDR3 region is CASSLTDRASYNEQFF. CDR3 in DNA: TGTGCCAGCTCACTAACCGACAGGGCTTCCTACAATGAGCAGTTCTTC.

The gene calls are TRBV2 and TRBJ1-4; 9 nucleotides agree with TRBD1. CDR3 length: 16 amino acids. Trimming removed 6 bases from V and 7 bases from J; junction bases left unmatched: 12. Germline V gives CDR1 SNHLY, CDR2 FYNNEI. The CDR3 sequence is CASSPKSDRGGEKLFF. Written as DNA, the CDR3 is TGTGCCAGCAGCCCCAAATCGGACAGGGGCGGTGAAAAACTGTTTTTT. The whole variable domain, filled in from reference TRBV2 and TRBJ1-4, reads EPEVTQTPSHQVTQMGQEVILRCVPISNHLYFYWYRQILGQKVEFLVSFYNNEISEKSEIFDDQFSVERPDGSNFTLKIRSTKLEDSAMYFCASSPKSDRGGEKLFFGSGTQLSVL.

The V call is TRBV5-1, the J call TRBJ2-1, with a weak D call TRBD1 (5 bases). The germline V gene has CDR1 SGHRS and CDR2 YFSETQ. The CDR3 covers 18 residues. The ends were cut back, 4 bases at V and 1 base at J, with 21 bases in the middle. CDR3 DNA: TGCGCCAGCAGCAGCTATTCTCAGGGAATGGGGTCCTACAATGAGCAGTTCTTC. Translation gives CASSSYSQGMGSYNEQFF.

On this clone: Other DNA sequences within the sample encode an identical CDR3. The gene calls are TRBV4-1 and TRBJ2-7; a possible D gene is TRBD2 (6 bases). V lost 0 bases and J 2 bases, leaving 8 bases between the germline ends. CDR1 and CDR2 from the germline V gene are MGHRA and YSYEKL. This CDR3 has 14 residues. CDR3 loop: CASSQEGGPYEQYF. In nucleotides, the CDR3 is TGCGCCAGCAGCCAAGAGGGGGGACCCTACGAGCAGTACTTC.

This clone was seen more than once but under ten times. V and J are TRBV19 and TRBJ2-5; tentatively, D is TRBD1 (5 bases). V shed 3 bases and J shed 2 bases, with 7 bases lying between them. The CDR3 sequence is 13 residues long. Germline V gives CDR1 LNHDA, CDR2 SQIVND (reference sequence). CDR3 residues: CASSIDRQETQYF. In nucleotides, the CDR3 is TGTGCCAGTAGTATTGACAGACAAGAGACCCAGTACTTC.

This clone came up a few times. The chain is built from TRBV9 and TRBJ2-3; 11 positions match TRBD2. CDR1 SGDLS and CDR2 YYNGEE come from the germline V gene. The J segment lost 2 bases and the V segment lost 3 bases, leaving 14 bases of the junction unmatched. This CDR3 has 19 amino acids. This chain's CDR3 is CASSEGLADEPEPTDTQYF. CDR3 nucleotides: TGTGCCAGCAGCGAGGGACTAGCGGACGAACCCGAGCCCACAGATACGCAGTATTTT.

The V gene is TRBV12-3 or TRBV12-4, the J gene TRBJ2-5; D remains unclear. The CDR3 covers 11 residues. V shed 6 bases and J shed 3 bases, with 5 bases lying between them. The CDR3 nucleotides are TGTGCCAGCAGCCAGGAAGAGACCCAGTACTTC. It yields the protein CASSQEETQYF.

The rearrangement joins TRBV4-2 to TRBJ2-5, with TRBD1 as a possible D gene (5 bases). CDR3 size: 15 residues. Germline lookup yields CDR1 LGHNA and CDR2 YNFKEQ. V was trimmed by 4 bases and J by 0 bases, leaving 12 bases between them. CDR3 region: CASSPQGSDQETQYF. The CDR3 DNA reads TGTGCCAGCAGCCCCCAGGGTTCGGACCAAGAGACCCAGTACTTC.

The rearrangement uses TRBV20-1 and TRBJ1-1, with D perhaps TRBD1 (5 bases). CDR3 length equals 12 residues. Per germline, CDR1 DFQATT and CDR2 SNEGSKA (reference sequence). V lost 3 bases and J lost 3, with 8 bases in between. Here the CDR3 reads CSASGQDTEAFF. The CDR3 region has the DNA TGCAGTGCTAGTGGACAAGACACTGAAGCTTTCTTT.

This chain links TRBV2 with TRBJ1-2; TRBD1 matches 8 bases. In germline, CDR1 is SNHLY, CDR2 FYNNEI. V lost 4 bases and J lost 8; bases outside the gene matches: 3. This CDR3 contains 12 residues. CDR3 protein: CASSGGTGGYTF. CDR3 in DNA: TGTGCCAGCAGTGGTGGGACAGGAGGCTACACCTTC.

This clone was seen only once. The V call is TRBV5-8, the J call TRBJ1-1; D is unresolved. The length of the CDR3 is 13 residues. Deletions cut 3 bases from V and 5 bases from J, with 11 bases between. Germline CDR1 SGHTS, CDR2 YDEGEE. CDR3 sequence (DNA): TGTGCCAGCAGCTCCGAACACGGGACTGAAGCTTTCTTT. Translation gives CASSSEHGTEAFF.

V usage is TRBV10-3 and J usage is TRBJ2-2; the match to TRBD2 covers 7 bases. Germline loops: CDR1 ENHRY, CDR2 SYGVKD. After removal of 4 bases from V and 4 bases from J, the junction contained 6 bases not matched to a gene. This CDR3 is 15 amino acids long. CDR3 loop: CAISGGGAGTGELFF. CDR3 DNA sequence: TGTGCCATCAGTGGGGGGGGTGCAGGCACCGGGGAGCTGTTTTTT.

This clone was counted a few times. This chain links TRBV4-2 with TRBJ1-3; possibly TRBD1 for D (5 bases). V was pared by 4 bases and J by 0 bases, with 10 bases between. The CDR3 spans 15 residues. The germline gives CDR1 LGHNA, CDR2 YNFKEQ. CDR3 bases: TGTGCCAGCAGCCCCCAGACAGTCTCTGGAAACACCATATATTTT. Residues: CASSPQTVSGNTIYF.

The chain recombines TRBV28 with TRBJ1-1, with D unresolved. Germline V lookup: CDR1 MDHEN, CDR2 SYDVKM. This CDR3 is built from 12 residues. V lost 5 bases and J lost 7, with 11 bases in between. The CDR3 protein is CASSPQQYEAFF. CDR3 coding DNA: TGTGCCAGCAGTCCACAGCAGTATGAAGCTTTCTTT.

This clone was seen a few times. The chain is built from TRBV4-1 and TRBJ1-5; D unclear. There are 15 residues in the CDR3. CDR1 is MGHRA, CDR2 YSYEKL, per germline. Trimming cost V 2 bases and J 3 bases, with 11 bases left between them. CDR3 DNA: TGCGCCAGCAGCCAACGTCAGGCTTCCAATCAGCCCCAGCATTTT. It specifies CASSQRQASNQPQHF.

V usage is TRBV27 and J usage is TRBJ1-1; D is unresolved. V dropped 6 bases and J dropped 2 bases, with 16 bases sitting between them. The CDR3 is made up of 15 amino acids. Germline V gene lookup returns CDR1 MNHEY and CDR2 SMNVEV (reference sequence). DNA of the CDR3: TGTGCCAGCAGCATATCTGAGGAGAGCAACACTGAAGCTTTCTTT. Protein sequence: CASSISEESNTEAFF.

This clone appeared a single time. This chain joins TRBV2 and TRBJ1-2; D might be TRBD1 (6 bases). CDR1 is SNHLY, CDR2 FYNNEI, per germline. This CDR3 has 15 amino acids. The ends were cut back, 5 bases at V and 0 bases at J, with 13 bases in the middle. CDR3 coding DNA: TGTGCCAGCAGTCGTTCAGGACAGCCTAACTATGGCTACACCTTC. Its protein product is CASSRSGQPNYGYTF.

This rearrangement joins TRBV6-4 to TRBJ1-6, with 9 bases fitting TRBD1. Germline values: CDR1 MRHNA, CDR2 SNTAGT. V shed 8 bases and J 9 bases; nucleotides not matched to a gene: 5. The CDR3 totals 13 residues. In nucleotides, the CDR3 is TGTGCCAGCCGGGACAGGGTTAGTTCACCCCTCCACTTT. This sequence encodes CASRDRVSSPLHF.

The rearrangement joins TRBV5-6 to TRBJ2-1; tentative D call: TRBD2 (6 bases). Germline CDR1 and CDR2: SGHDT and YYEEEE. V dropped 3 bases and J dropped 7 bases, with 17 bases sitting between them. The CDR3 loop spans 15 amino acids. CDR3 coding DNA: TGTGCCAGCAGCTGGCGCGCGGTCGGGGGAAATGAGCAGTTCTTC. As protein: CASSWRAVGGNEQFF. Variable domain in full (rest from reference TRBV5-6 and TRBJ2-1): DAGVTQSPTHLIKTRGQQVTLRCSPKSGHDTVSWYQQALGQGPQFIFQYYEEEERQRGNFPDRFSGHQFPNYSSELNVNALLLGDSALYLCASSWRAVGGNEQFFGPGTRLTVL.